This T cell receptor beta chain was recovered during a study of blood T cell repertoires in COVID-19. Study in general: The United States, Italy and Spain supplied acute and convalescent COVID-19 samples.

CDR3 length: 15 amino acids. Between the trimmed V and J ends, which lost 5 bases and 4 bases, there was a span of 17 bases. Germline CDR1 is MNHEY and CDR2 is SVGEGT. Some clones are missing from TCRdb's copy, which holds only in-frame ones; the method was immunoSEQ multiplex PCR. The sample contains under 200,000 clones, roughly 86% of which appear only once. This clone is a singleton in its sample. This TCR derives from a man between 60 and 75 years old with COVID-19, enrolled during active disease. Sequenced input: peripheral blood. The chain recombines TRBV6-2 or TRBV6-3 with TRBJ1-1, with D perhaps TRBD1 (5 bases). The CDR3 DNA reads TGTGCCAGCAGTGATCGGGGGAGCCAGGGCACTGAAGCTTTCTTT. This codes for CASSDRGSQGTEAFF.